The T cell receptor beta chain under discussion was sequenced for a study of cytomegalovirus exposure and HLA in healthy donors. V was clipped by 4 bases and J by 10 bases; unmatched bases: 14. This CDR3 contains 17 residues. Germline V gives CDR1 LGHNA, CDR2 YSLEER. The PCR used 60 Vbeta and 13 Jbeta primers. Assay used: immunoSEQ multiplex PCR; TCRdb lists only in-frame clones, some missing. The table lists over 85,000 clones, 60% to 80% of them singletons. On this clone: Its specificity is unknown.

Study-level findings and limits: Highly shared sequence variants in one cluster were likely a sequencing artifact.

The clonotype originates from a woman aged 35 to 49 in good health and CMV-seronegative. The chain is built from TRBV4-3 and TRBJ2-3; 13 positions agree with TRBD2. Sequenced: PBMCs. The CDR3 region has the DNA TGCGCCAGCAGCCCAGCCTACTCCGGGACTAGCGGGATATCGCAGTATTTT. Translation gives CASSPAYSGTSGISQYF.